Following are 21 T cell receptor beta chains from one sample sequenced in a study of cytomegalovirus exposure and HLA in healthy donors. In the PCR, 60 Vbeta and 13 Jbeta primers were used. The protocol was immunoSEQ multiplex PCR, while the TCRdb copy is restricted to in-frame clones and leaves out a portion. The data contain 150,000 to 200,000 clones, more than 75% of them singletons. The specimen was PBMCs. The receptors were sampled from a woman between 45 and 60 years old in good health and CMV-seronegative.

The chain uses TRBV19 and TRBJ1-6; TRBD1 matches at 7 bases. With 4 bases clipped from V and 7 bases from J, the junction kept 7 bases outside the gene matches. The CDR3 runs to 15 residues. CDR1 is LNHDA and CDR2 is SQIVND in the germline V gene (reference sequence). The DNA for the CDR3 is TGTGCCAGTAGTAACACAGGGGCGGAAAATTCACCCCTCCACTTT. Translated, it gives CASSNTGAENSPLHF.

The chain has TRBV18 and TRBJ1-5; D possibly corresponds to TRBD1 (6 bases). Trimming removed 0 bases from V and 4 bases from J, with 10 bases in between. The length of the CDR3 is 15 residues. CDR1 and CDR2 (germline): KGHSH, LQKENI. CDR3 coding DNA: TGTGCCAGCTCACCACCATCGCAGGGGAATCAGCCCCAGCATTTT. Encoded protein: CASSPPSQGNQPQHF.

This chain uses TRBV19 with TRBJ2-3; D may be TRBD1 (5 bases). The V gene's germline CDR1 is LNHDA and CDR2 SQIVND (reference sequence). Trimming shortened V by 3 bases and J by 3 bases, and 13 bases separated the two germline ends. This CDR3 comprises 15 residues. CDR3 DNA sequence: TGTGCCAGTAGTATTAGGGGCTCCGGGACAGATACGCAGTATTTT. This codes for CASSIRGSGTDTQYF.

This clone has just one count. The rearrangement uses TRBV25-1 and TRBJ2-5, with TRBD1 matching 10 bases. The last part of the DNA fits TRBJ2-7 better; the J call may be wrong. The CDR3 covers 15 residues. CDR1 and CDR2 (germline): MGHDK, SYGVNS. Here the CDR3 reads CATCPRDRGRGEQYF. CDR3 nucleotides: TGTGCCACCTGCCCCAGGGACAGGGGCAGGGGCGAGCAGTACTTC.

There are a few counts of this clone. The J gene is TRBJ2-5, the V gene TRBV9; maybe TRBD1 (5 bases). The germline CDR1 and CDR2 sequences are SGDLS and YYNGEE. The CDR3 runs to 14 residues. Trimming stripped 0 bases from V and 0 bases from J, with 6 bases between. CDR3 protein: CASSVAGYQETQYF. CDR3 DNA: TGTGCCAGCAGCGTAGCAGGGTACCAAGAGACCCAGTACTTC.

The gene calls are TRBV11-1 and TRBJ1-1, with 8 bases matching TRBD1. Germline CDR1 and CDR2: SGHAT and FQDESV (reference sequence). Trimming took 3 bases from V and 4 from J; bases not matched to a gene: 16. CDR3 size: 18 residues. The DNA for the CDR3 is TGTGCCAGCAGCTTCTTACCGGGACAGGAGGATGTAGGCACTGAAGCTTTCTTT. Protein product: CASSFLPGQEDVGTEAFF.

This clone occurred once. The chain recombines TRBV29-1 with TRBJ1-5; D perhaps matches TRBD1 (5 bases). Trimming shortened V by 4 bases and J by 2 bases, and 6 bases separated the two germline ends. CDR1 is SQVTM, CDR2 ANQGSEA, per germline. The CDR3 is made up of 12 amino acids. The CDR3 DNA reads as TGCAGCGTTGGGGGGGGCAATCAGCCCCAGCATTTT. Residues: CSVGGGNQPQHF.

This chain joins TRBV9 and TRBJ2-2; 15 nucleotides line up with TRBD2. V was clipped by 2 bases and J by 5 bases; unmatched bases: 4. Germline V gives CDR1 SGDLS, CDR2 YYNGEE. The CDR3 is 17 residues long. The CDR3 region has the DNA TGTGCCAGCAGCGTTGGACTAGCGGGAGGGCGGACCGGGGAGCTGTTTTTT. This translates into CASSVGLAGGRTGELFF.

The V gene is TRBV6-5, the J gene TRBJ1-3; 8 bases are shared with TRBD1. In germline, CDR1 is MNHEY, CDR2 SVGAGI. With 5 bases clipped from V and 0 bases from J, the junction kept 3 bases outside the gene matches. There are 15 residues in the CDR3. In DNA, the CDR3 is TGTGCCAGCAGTCCTGGACAGGGCTCTGGAAACACCATATATTTT. It encodes CASSPGQGSGNTIYF.

CDR3 sequence: CASSLRRTAKNIQYF. CDR3 DNA: TGTGCCAGCAGCTTAAGGCGGACAGCAAAAAACATTCAGTACTTC. This chain links TRBV7-9 with TRBJ2-4, with D maybe TRBD1 (6 bases). Germline lookup yields CDR1 SEHNR and CDR2 FQNEAQ (reference sequence). The CDR3 runs 15 residues. V was cut by 2 bases and J by 4 bases, with 12 bases left in between.

The J gene is TRBJ2-7, the V gene TRBV10-2; D remains unclear. The CDR3 runs 11 residues. Trimming removed 4 bases at V and 3 bases at J, with 4 bases between. Germline lookup yields CDR1 WSHSY and CDR2 SAAADI. Here the CDR3 DNA reads TGCGCCAGCAGTGGTATCTACGAGCAGTACTTC. It yields the protein CASSGIYEQYF.

This clone was picked up a small number of times. The chain employs TRBV2 and TRBJ1-1, with 11 bases fitting TRBD1. V lost 5 bases to trimming and J lost 0 bases; unmatched junction nucleotides: 2. The CDR3 has 15 amino acids. In germline, CDR1 is SNHLY, CDR2 FYNNEI. CDR3 nucleotide sequence: TGTGCCAGCAGTAGGACAGGGGGCTTGAACACTGAAGCTTTCTTT. This gives the protein CASSRTGGLNTEAFF.

On this clone: Other nucleotide sequences in the sample specify the same CDR3. V usage is TRBV28 and J usage is TRBJ2-7; 8 bases fit TRBD1. J was trimmed by 1 base and V by 9 bases; bases with no gene match: 8. Germline loops: CDR1 MDHEN, CDR2 SYDVKM. The CDR3 length is 14 residues. The CDR3 here is CASSTTGGSYEQYF. The DNA of the CDR3 is TGTGCCAGTAGTACTACAGGGGGGTCCTACGAGCAGTACTTC. The variable domain in full, completed from reference TRBV28 and TRBJ2-7, reads DVKVTQSSRYLVKRTGEKVFLECVQDMDHENMFWYRQDPGLGLRLIYFSYDVKMKEKGDIPEGYSVSREKKERFSLILESASTNQTSMYLCASSTTGGSYEQYFGPGTRLTVT.

The chain couples TRBV27 to TRBJ2-7; TRBD2 is a possible D gene (5 bases). Germline loops: CDR1 MNHEY, CDR2 SMNVEV (reference sequence). V lost 6 bases to trimming and J lost 0 bases, with 12 bases between them. The CDR3 has 14 amino acids. This chain's CDR3 is CASRPSGPSYEQYF. The CDR3 region has the DNA TGTGCCAGCAGGCCGAGCGGCCCCTCCTACGAGCAGTACTTC.

CDR3: CASSLRLAGGRSYNEQFF. CDR3 DNA: TGTGCCAGCAGCTTACGACTAGCGGGGGGCCGCTCCTACAATGAGCAGTTCTTC. This rearrangement joins TRBV9 to TRBJ2-1; 13 nucleotides align to TRBD2. Trimming removed 4 bases from V and 0 bases from J; junction bases left unmatched: 7. The CDR3 covers 18 residues. Germline V gene sequence: CDR1 SGDLS, CDR2 YYNGEE.

V gene TRBV4-2 combines with J gene TRBJ1-3; D gene ambiguous. The CDR3 runs 15 residues. Germline CDR1 LGHNA, CDR2 YNFKEQ. With 3 bases removed from V and 3 bases from J, the gap between germline ends came to 12 bases. The CDR3, as DNA: TGTGCCAGCAGCCACCTACAAGGAGGTGGAAACACCATATATTTT. Protein sequence: CASSHLQGGGNTIYF.

The chain links TRBV6-1 to TRBJ2-1; D unclear. CDR3 length: 11 residues. With 1 base removed from V and 12 bases from J, the gap between germline ends came to 7 bases. From germline, CDR1 is MNHNS and CDR2 SASEGT. CDR3 in amino acids: CASSEGPGQFF. CDR3 in DNA: TGTGCCAGCAGTGAAGGTCCCGGGCAGTTCTTC.

The chain recombines TRBV25-1 with TRBJ2-2, with 15 positions matching TRBD2. The germline CDR1 and CDR2 sequences are MGHDK and SYGVNS. With 4 bases clipped from V and 1 base from J, the junction kept 1 base outside the gene matches. The CDR3 runs 17 residues. The CDR3 spells CASSGGLAGGNTGELFF. CDR3 coding DNA: TGTGCCAGCAGTGGGGGACTAGCGGGAGGGAACACCGGGGAGCTGTTTTTT.

The J gene is TRBJ2-2, the V gene TRBV14; D is uncertain. Between the trimmed V and J ends, which lost 0 bases and 4 bases, there was a span of 3 bases. Germline V gene data show CDR1 as SGHDN and CDR2 as FVKESK. CDR3 length equals 13 residues. The CDR3 region has the DNA TGTGCCAGCAGCCAAGATCTCACCGGGGAGCTGTTTTTT. It is translated as CASSQDLTGELFF.

The genes are TRBV28 and TRBJ2-7; possible D gene TRBD2, 5 bases. Trimming pared 2 bases from V and 7 bases from J, leaving 9 bases between. The CDR3 loop spans 12 amino acids. Germline V gene sequence: CDR1 MDHEN, CDR2 SYDVKM. The CDR3 loop is CASSLNTGEQYF. CDR3 sequence (DNA): TGTGCCAGCAGTTTAAATACGGGGGAGCAGTACTTC.

For this clone: The CDR3 carries no conserved terminal phenylalanine or tryptophan, so it likely arises from a read error. This sequence joins TRBV27 and TRBJ1-1; D is unclear. V was shortened by 4 bases and J by 0 bases, with 9 bases between the two germline ends. CDR3 length: 14 residues. Germline CDR1 is MNHEY and CDR2 is SMNVEV (reference sequence). CDR3 coding DNA: TGTGCCAGCAGTTCTCAGCGGGTGAACACTGAAGCTTTCTCT. Translation gives CASSSQRVNTEAFS.